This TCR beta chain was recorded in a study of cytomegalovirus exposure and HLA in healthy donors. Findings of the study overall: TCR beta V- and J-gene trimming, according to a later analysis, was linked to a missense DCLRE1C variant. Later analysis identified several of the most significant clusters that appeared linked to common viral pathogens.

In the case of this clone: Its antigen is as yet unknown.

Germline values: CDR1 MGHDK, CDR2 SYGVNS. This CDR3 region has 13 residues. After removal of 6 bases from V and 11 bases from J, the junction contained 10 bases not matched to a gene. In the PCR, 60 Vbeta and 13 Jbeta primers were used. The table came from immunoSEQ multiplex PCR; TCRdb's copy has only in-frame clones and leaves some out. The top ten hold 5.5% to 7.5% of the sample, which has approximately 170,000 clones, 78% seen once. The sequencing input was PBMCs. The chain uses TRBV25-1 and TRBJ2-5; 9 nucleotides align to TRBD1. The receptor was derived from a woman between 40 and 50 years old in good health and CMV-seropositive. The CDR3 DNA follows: TGTGCCAGCAGGCGGGACAGGGACGAGGAGCAGTACTTC. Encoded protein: CASRRDRDEEQYF.